The table lists the clone carrying this T cell receptor (beta chain) with a few counts. Its antigen is unidentified. This sample was included in a study of blood T cells in healthy people across ages. Study results and limitations: More naive CD4+ cells and higher diversity were found in long-lived than in aged donors.

Alongside a J-beta primer mix, a sample-barcoded 5' primer served in a second PCR lasting roughly 7 to 11 cycles. TCRdb ran MiXCR on the 5' RACE reads and lists one entry per CDR3 protein. The sample has fewer than 1 million distinct CDR3 sequences; 40% to 50% are singletons. The source of this sequence is a man aged 60 to 69 in good health. Sequenced sample: blood.

CDR3 bases: TGTGCCAGCAGTTTATACCAGGGACCGGGGGAGACCCAGTACTTC. This codes for CASSLYQGPGETQYF. The chain carries TRBV12-3 or TRBV12-4 and TRBJ2-7; the D call may be TRBD1 or TRBD2 (5 bases each). The J call may be wrong; the DNA end is better matched by TRBJ2-5. The CDR3 contains 15 residues.